This T cell receptor (beta chain) was sequenced in a study of regulatory T cells in long-lasting Graves disease. The time point was: newly diagnosed GD, antithyroid drugs for less than 3 months. Isolated PBMC RNA provided the starting material for the TCR library. V trimming: 6 bases; J trimming: 6 bases; junction bases outside the gene matches: 9. The CDR3 extends over 15 amino acids. The authors built TCR beta libraries using iRepertoire HTBI primers and Arm-PCR of CDR3 regions. TCRdb ran MiXCR on the multiplex PCR reads and lists one entry per CDR3 protein. Altogether 350,000 to 550,000 distinct CDR3 sequences are present, about 15% being singletons, with the ten largest covering 16%. This sample was also put to use in a study of T cells in Graves' hyperthyroidism and ophthalmopathy. This second study notes: Patients showing uncontrolled infection, other autoimmune disease, pregnancy or lactation were ineligible. Primed by the HTBI set, a first-round RT-PCR was run on the TCR CDR3.

The sequences come from peripheral blood mononuclear cells (PBMCs), collected at new diagnosis, from a patient treated with antithyroid drugs. The chain carries TRBV12-3 or TRBV12-4 and TRBJ2-7; 12 nucleotides agree with TRBD2. The sequence derives from a woman in her 30s with Graves disease. In nucleotides, the CDR3 is TGTGCCAGCAGCCTGGGACTAGCGGGTGGTCTCGAGCAGTACTTC. Translated: CASSLGLAGGLEQYF.